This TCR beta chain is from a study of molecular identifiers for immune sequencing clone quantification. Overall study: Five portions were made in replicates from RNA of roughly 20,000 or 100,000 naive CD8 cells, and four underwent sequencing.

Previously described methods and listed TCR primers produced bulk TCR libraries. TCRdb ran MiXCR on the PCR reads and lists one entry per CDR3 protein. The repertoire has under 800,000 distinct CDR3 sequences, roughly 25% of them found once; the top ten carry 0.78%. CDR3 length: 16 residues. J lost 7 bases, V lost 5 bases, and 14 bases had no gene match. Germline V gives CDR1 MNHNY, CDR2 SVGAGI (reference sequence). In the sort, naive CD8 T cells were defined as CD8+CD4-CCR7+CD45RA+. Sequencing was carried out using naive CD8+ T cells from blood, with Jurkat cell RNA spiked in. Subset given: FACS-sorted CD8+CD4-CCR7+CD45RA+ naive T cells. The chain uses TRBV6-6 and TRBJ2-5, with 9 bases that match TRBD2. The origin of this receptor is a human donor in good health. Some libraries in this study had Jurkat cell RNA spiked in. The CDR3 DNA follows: TGTGCCAGCAGTAACCTTAGCGGGAGCCCCGACAGGACCCAGTACTTC. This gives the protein CASSNLSGSPDRTQYF.